The rows below give T cell receptor beta chains drawn from one sample of a study of cytomegalovirus exposure and HLA in healthy donors. Profiling relied on immunoSEQ multiplex PCR, and the TCRdb table lists in-frame clones only, not all of them. The sample lists 200,000 or so clones; around 81% were seen once. The sequenced sample was PBMCs. The receptor source for this set is a woman aged 18-35 years in good health and CMV-seropositive. Both conserved end residues are part of each CDR3. A D gene is named only where the DNA matches it firmly. Not every row has a clone size; where given, it reads once, few, many or a size class.

v_gene: TRBV5-6; abundance: NA; j_gene: TRBJ2-1; d_gene: TRBD2; CDR3aa: CASSFRTSGGGEQFF; CDR3nt: TGTGCCAGCAGCTTCCGGACTAGCGGGGGCGGTGAGCAGTTCTTC
v_gene: TRBV30; abundance: NA; j_gene: TRBJ2-5; d_gene: TRBD1; CDR3aa: CASDRGSQETQYF; CDR3nt: TGTGCCTCCGACAGGGGATCCCAAGAGACCCAGTACTTC
v_gene: TRBV19; abundance: NA; j_gene: TRBJ2-1; d_gene: NA; CDR3aa: CASSTTQAGEQFF; CDR3nt: TGTGCCAGTAGTACTACCCAGGCAGGAGAGCAGTTCTTC
v_gene: TRBV7-2; abundance: NA; j_gene: TRBJ1-3; d_gene: TRBD1; CDR3aa: CASSLERQGFSGNTIYF; CDR3nt: TGTGCCAGCAGCTTAGAGCGACAGGGTTTCTCTGGAAACACCATATATTTT
v_gene: TRBV19; abundance: once; j_gene: TRBJ2-2; d_gene: TRBD2; CDR3aa: CASISRRLADNTGELFF; CDR3nt: TGTGCCAGTATATCTAGACGACTAGCGGATAACACCGGGGAGCTGTTTTTT
v_gene: TRBV5-4; abundance: NA; j_gene: TRBJ1-2; d_gene: NA; CDR3aa: CASSLLANYGYTF; CDR3nt: TGTGCCAGCAGCTTGCTCGCTAACTATGGCTACACCTTC
v_gene: TRBV6-1; abundance: NA; j_gene: TRBJ2-1; d_gene: TRBD2; CDR3aa: CASSEKAGLYNEQFF; CDR3nt: TGTGCCAGCAGTGAAAAAGCGGGGTTATACAATGAGCAGTTCTTC
v_gene: TRBV30; abundance: NA; j_gene: TRBJ2-2; d_gene: TRBD1; CDR3aa: CAWTRTGAGTGELFF; CDR3nt: TGTGCCTGGACTAGGACAGGGGCGGGAACCGGGGAGCTGTTTTTT
v_gene: TRBV9; abundance: NA; j_gene: TRBJ1-3; d_gene: TRBD1; CDR3aa: CASSVDRGPGNTIYF; CDR3nt: TGTGCCAGCAGCGTCGACAGGGGGCCTGGAAACACCATATATTTT
v_gene: TRBV6-1; abundance: once; j_gene: TRBJ1-1; d_gene: TRBD1; CDR3aa: CASRDRTGSEAFF; CDR3nt: TGTGCCAGCAGGGACCGGACAGGGTCTGAAGCTTTCTTT
v_gene: TRBV5-1; abundance: once; j_gene: TRBJ1-6; d_gene: TRBD1; CDR3aa: CASSRDRGSGSPLHF; CDR3nt: TGCGCCAGCAGCCGAGACAGGGGTTCCGGATCACCCCTCCACTTT
v_gene: TRBV6-5; abundance: NA; j_gene: TRBJ2-5; d_gene: TRBD2; CDR3aa: CASSSTIAGGLVYF; CDR3nt: TGTGCCAGCAGCTCAACCATAGCGGGGGGGCTCGTGTACTTC
v_gene: TRBV18; abundance: once; j_gene: TRBJ2-3; d_gene: NA; CDR3aa: CASSPSSGTVADTQYF; CDR3nt: TGTGCCAGCTCACCTTCGTCCGGGACTGTTGCAGATACGCAGTATTTT
v_gene: TRBV6-5; abundance: NA; j_gene: TRBJ1-3; d_gene: NA; CDR3aa: CASSRTATSGNTIYF; CDR3nt: TGTGCCAGCAGTCGAACAGCCACCTCTGGAAACACCATATATTTT
v_gene: TRBV6-1; abundance: NA; j_gene: TRBJ2-1; d_gene: TRBD2; CDR3aa: CASSESRGGYNEQFF; CDR3nt: TGTGCCAGCAGTGAGAGTCGGGGGGGCTACAATGAGCAGTTCTTC
v_gene: TRBV25-1; abundance: NA; j_gene: TRBJ1-2; d_gene: NA; CDR3aa: CASRGGSNGYTF; CDR3nt: TGTGCCAGCAGGGGAGGATCCAATGGCTACACCTTC
v_gene: TRBV9; abundance: NA; j_gene: TRBJ2-1; d_gene: TRBD2; CDR3aa: CASSWSGSGVKDEQFF; CDR3nt: TGTGCCAGCAGCTGGTCGGGTAGCGGGGTAAAGGATGAGCAGTTCTTC
v_gene: TRBV21-1; abundance: NA; j_gene: TRBJ1-2; d_gene: NA; CDR3aa: CASGLTGAIPVNYGYTF; CDR3nt: TGTGCCAGCGGATTGACAGGGGCCATCCCCGTTAACTATGGCTACACCTTC
v_gene: TRBV2; abundance: NA; j_gene: TRBJ1-2; d_gene: NA; CDR3aa: CASSVGRSNYGYTF; CDR3nt: TGTGCCAGCAGTGTGGGGCGGAGTAACTATGGCTACACCTTC
v_gene: TRBV4-3; abundance: NA; j_gene: TRBJ2-2; d_gene: NA; CDR3aa: CASSRFPGPGELFF; CDR3nt: TGCGCCAGCAGCCGATTCCCAGGCCCCGGGGAGCTGTTTTTT
v_gene: TRBV2; abundance: NA; j_gene: TRBJ1-5; d_gene: NA; CDR3aa: CASMGDRSQPQHF; CDR3nt: TGTGCCAGCATGGGAGACCGCTCCCAGCCCCAGCATTTT
v_gene: TRBV28; abundance: NA; j_gene: TRBJ2-3; d_gene: TRBD1; CDR3aa: CASSSRQGSTDTQYF; CDR3nt: TGTGCCAGCAGTTCGAGACAGGGGAGCACAGATACGCAGTATTTT
v_gene: TRBV23-1; abundance: NA; j_gene: TRBJ1-1; d_gene: NA; CDR3aa: CASSQIPPGLRGHMNTEAFF; CDR3nt: TGCGCCAGCAGTCAAATCCCTCCGGGACTAAGGGGTCATATGAACACTGAAGCTTTCTTT
v_gene: TRBV5-1; abundance: NA; j_gene: TRBJ1-2; d_gene: TRBD1; CDR3aa: CASSLASGTGDGYTF; CDR3nt: TGCGCCAGCAGCTTGGCCTCCGGGACAGGGGATGGCTACACCTTC
v_gene: TRBV6-6; abundance: NA; j_gene: TRBJ1-1; d_gene: NA; CDR3aa: CASIQNTEAFF; CDR3nt: TGTGCCAGCATACAGAACACTGAAGCTTTCTTT
v_gene: TRBV27; abundance: NA; j_gene: TRBJ2-1; d_gene: TRBD2; CDR3aa: CASSSPRTSGSNEQFF; CDR3nt: TGTGCCAGCAGTTCACCTCGGACTAGCGGCAGCAATGAGCAGTTCTTC
v_gene: TRBV2; abundance: NA; j_gene: TRBJ2-3; d_gene: NA; CDR3aa: CASKLGRGYTDTQYF; CDR3nt: TGTGCCAGCAAGTTGGGGCGGGGATACACAGATACGCAGTATTTT
v_gene: TRBV6-5; abundance: once; j_gene: TRBJ1-2; d_gene: NA; CDR3aa: CASRPGSNYGYTF; CDR3nt: TGTGCCAGCAGGCCAGGGTCAAACTATGGCTACACCTTC
v_gene: TRBV19; abundance: few; j_gene: TRBJ1-1; d_gene: NA; CDR3aa: CASSILMNTEAFF; CDR3nt: TGTGCCAGTAGTATACTAATGAACACTGAAGCTTTCTTT
v_gene: TRBV15; abundance: few; j_gene: TRBJ2-1; d_gene: TRBD1; CDR3aa: CATSPGQGDYNEQFF; CDR3nt: TGTGCCACCAGCCCGGGACAGGGGGACTACAATGAGCAGTTCTTC
v_gene: TRBV12-5; abundance: NA; j_gene: TRBJ2-4; d_gene: NA; CDR3aa: CASAMSLAKNIQYF; CDR3nt: TGTGCTAGTGCCATGAGTCTAGCCAAAAACATTCAGTACTTC
v_gene: TRBV7-2; abundance: NA; j_gene: TRBJ2-1; d_gene: TRBD1; CDR3aa: CASSLRDRGGEEQFF; CDR3nt: TGTGCCAGCAGCTTAAGGGACAGGGGCGGCGAGGAGCAGTTCTTC
v_gene: TRBV5-4; abundance: NA; j_gene: TRBJ1-3; d_gene: TRBD1; CDR3aa: CASSLEPGTASGNTIYF; CDR3nt: TGTGCCAGCAGCTTGGAACCCGGGACAGCCTCTGGAAACACCATATATTTT
v_gene: TRBV19; abundance: once; j_gene: TRBJ1-1; d_gene: TRBD1; CDR3aa: CATRWDRDTEAFF; CDR3nt: TGTGCCACCCGGTGGGACAGGGACACTGAAGCTTTCTTT
v_gene: TRBV7-3; abundance: NA; j_gene: TRBJ1-2; d_gene: TRBD1; CDR3aa: CASSSGTGGFGYTF; CDR3nt: TGTGCCAGCAGCTCCGGGACAGGGGGCTTTGGCTACACCTTC
v_gene: TRBV5-1; abundance: NA; j_gene: TRBJ2-5; d_gene: TRBD1; CDR3aa: CASSLNRDREGETQYF; CDR3nt: TGCGCCAGCAGCTTAAACCGGGACAGGGAGGGAGAGACCCAGTACTTC
v_gene: TRBV7-9; abundance: few; j_gene: TRBJ1-1; d_gene: NA; CDR3aa: CASSSEAPEAFF; CDR3nt: TGTGCCAGCAGTAGTGAGGCTCCTGAAGCTTTCTTT